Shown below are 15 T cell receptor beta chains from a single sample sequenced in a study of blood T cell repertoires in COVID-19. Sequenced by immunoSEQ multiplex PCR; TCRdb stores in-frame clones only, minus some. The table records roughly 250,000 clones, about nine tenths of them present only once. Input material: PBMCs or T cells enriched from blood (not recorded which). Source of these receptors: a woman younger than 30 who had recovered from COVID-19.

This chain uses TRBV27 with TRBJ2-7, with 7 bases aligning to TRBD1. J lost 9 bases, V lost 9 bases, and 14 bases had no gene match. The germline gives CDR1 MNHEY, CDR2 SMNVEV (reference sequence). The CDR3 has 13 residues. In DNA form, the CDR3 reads TGTGCCAGTCGGACAGGACCACTGACGACGCAGTACTTC. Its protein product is CASRTGPLTTQYF.

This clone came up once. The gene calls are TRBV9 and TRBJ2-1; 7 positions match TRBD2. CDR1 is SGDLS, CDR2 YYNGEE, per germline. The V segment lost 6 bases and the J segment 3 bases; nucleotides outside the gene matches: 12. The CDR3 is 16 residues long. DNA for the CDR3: TGTGCCAGCACCCCACTAAGCGGGGCAAGCTACAATGAGCAGTTCTTC. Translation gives CASTPLSGASYNEQFF.

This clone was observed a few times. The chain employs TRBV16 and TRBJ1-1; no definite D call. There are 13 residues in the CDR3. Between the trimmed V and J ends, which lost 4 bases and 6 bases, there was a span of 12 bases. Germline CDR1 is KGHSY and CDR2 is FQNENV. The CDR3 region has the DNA TGTGCCAGCAGCCCGAGGAGGGTCCCTGAAGCTTTCTTT. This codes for CASSPRRVPEAFF.

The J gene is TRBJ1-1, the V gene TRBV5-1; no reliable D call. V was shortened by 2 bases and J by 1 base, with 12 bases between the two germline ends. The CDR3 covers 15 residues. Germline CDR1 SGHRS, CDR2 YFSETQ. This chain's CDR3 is CASSFLPDTNTEAFF. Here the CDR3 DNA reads TGCGCCAGCAGCTTTCTACCCGATACGAACACTGAAGCTTTCTTT.

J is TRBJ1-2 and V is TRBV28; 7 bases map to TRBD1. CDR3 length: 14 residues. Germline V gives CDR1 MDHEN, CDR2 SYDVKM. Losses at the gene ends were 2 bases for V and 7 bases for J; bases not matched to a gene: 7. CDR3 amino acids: CASSLVVRGFGYTF. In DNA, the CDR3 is TGTGCCAGCAGTTTAGTCGTCAGGGGGTTTGGCTACACCTTC.

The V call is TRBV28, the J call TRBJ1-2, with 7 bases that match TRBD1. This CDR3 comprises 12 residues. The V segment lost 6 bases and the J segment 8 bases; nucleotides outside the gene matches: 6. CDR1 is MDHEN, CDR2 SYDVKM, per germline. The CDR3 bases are TGTGCCAGCAGCATACAGGGACAGGGCTACACCTTC. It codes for CASSIQGQGYTF.

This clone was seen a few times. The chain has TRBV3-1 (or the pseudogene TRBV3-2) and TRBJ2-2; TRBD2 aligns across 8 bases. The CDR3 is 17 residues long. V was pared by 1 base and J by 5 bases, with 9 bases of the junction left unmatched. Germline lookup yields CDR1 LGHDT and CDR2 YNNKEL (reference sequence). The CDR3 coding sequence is TGTGCCAGCAGCCAAGCCCCCGGGACTAGGGGAACCGGGGAGCTGTTTTTT. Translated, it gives CASSQAPGTRGTGELFF.

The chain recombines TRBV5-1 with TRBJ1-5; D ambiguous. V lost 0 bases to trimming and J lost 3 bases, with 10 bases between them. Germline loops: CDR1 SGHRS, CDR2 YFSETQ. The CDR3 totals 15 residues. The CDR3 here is CASSLGGMDNQPQHF. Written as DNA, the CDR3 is TGCGCCAGCAGCTTGGGAGGGATGGACAATCAGCCCCAGCATTTT.

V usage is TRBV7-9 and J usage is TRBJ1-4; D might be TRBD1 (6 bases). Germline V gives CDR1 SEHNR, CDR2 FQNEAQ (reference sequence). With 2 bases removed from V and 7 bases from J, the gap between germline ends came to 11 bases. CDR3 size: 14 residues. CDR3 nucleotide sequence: TGTGCCAGCAGCTTATCGGGGGGCAGTGAAAAACTGTTTTTT. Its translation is CASSLSGGSEKLFF.

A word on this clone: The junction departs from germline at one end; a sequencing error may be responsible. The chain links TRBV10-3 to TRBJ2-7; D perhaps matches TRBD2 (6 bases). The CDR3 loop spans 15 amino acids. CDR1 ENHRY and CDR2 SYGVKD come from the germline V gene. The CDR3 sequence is CAISARLDGSSEQYF. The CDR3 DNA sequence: TGTGCCATCAGTGCCCGACTAGATGGGTCCTCCGAGCAGTACTTC.

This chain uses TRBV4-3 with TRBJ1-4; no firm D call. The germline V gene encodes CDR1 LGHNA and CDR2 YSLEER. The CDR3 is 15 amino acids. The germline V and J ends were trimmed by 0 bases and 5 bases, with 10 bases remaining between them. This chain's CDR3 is CASSQEGSGNEKLFF. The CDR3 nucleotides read TGCGCCAGCAGCCAAGAAGGTTCAGGAAATGAAAAACTGTTTTTT.

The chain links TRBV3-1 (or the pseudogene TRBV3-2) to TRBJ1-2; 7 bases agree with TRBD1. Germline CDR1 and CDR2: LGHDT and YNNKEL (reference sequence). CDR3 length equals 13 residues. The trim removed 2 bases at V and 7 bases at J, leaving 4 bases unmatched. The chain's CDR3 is CASSQRGLGGYTF. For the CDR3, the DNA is TGTGCCAGCAGCCAAAGGGGGCTCGGTGGCTACACCTTC.

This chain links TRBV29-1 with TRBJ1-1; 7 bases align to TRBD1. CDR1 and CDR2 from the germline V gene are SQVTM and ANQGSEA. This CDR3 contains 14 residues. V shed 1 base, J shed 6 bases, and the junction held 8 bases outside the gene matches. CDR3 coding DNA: TGCAGCGTTGAAGTGACAGGGAAGCTGTCTGAAGCTTTCTTT. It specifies CSVEVTGKLSEAFF.

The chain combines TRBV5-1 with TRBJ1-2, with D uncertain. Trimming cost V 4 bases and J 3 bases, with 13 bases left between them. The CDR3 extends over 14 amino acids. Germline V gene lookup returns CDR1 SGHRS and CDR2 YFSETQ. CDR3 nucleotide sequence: TGCGCCAGCAGCCCGGAACGGAGATACTATGGCTACACCTTC. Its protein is CASSPERRYYGYTF.

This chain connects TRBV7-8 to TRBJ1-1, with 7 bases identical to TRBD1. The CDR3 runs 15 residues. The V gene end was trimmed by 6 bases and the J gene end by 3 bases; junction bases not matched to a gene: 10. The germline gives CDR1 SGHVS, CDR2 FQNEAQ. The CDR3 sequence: CASSTTGDGDTEAFF. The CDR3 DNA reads TGTGCCAGCAGTACCACAGGGGATGGGGACACTGAAGCTTTCTTT.